Listed below are T cell receptor beta chains from one sample, sequenced in a study of cytomegalovirus exposure and HLA in healthy donors. Using immunoSEQ multiplex PCR, the repertoire was profiled, and TCRdb retains in-frame clones only, with some absent. The data hold 100,000 to 150,000 clones, with over 70% observed a single time. The sample consisted of PBMCs. These receptor sequences come from a man younger than 30 in good health and CMV-seropositive. The CDR3 runs from the conserved cysteine through the conserved F or W. The order of the fields is J gene, clone size, D gene, V gene, CDR3 protein, CDR3 DNA. D genes are given only for firm matches. Size is omitted from some rows. Given values are once, few, many or a class for expanded clones.

>TRBJ1-1|once|TRBD1|TRBV5-1
CASSLQTGDAEAFF
TGCGCCAGCAGCCTACAGACAGGGGACGCTGAAGCTTTCTTT
>TRBJ2-5|.|.|TRBV7-2
CASSLAGVGETQYF
TGTGCCAGCAGCTTAGCCGGAGTCGGAGAGACCCAGTACTTC
>TRBJ1-6|.|TRBD1|TRBV7-9
CASSLDRGPGSPLHF
TGTGCCAGCAGCTTGGACAGGGGGCCCGGTTCACCCCTCCACTTT
>TRBJ2-7|.|TRBD2|TRBV7-8
CASSLVGSGTYEQYF
TGTGCCAGCAGCTTAGTTGGTAGCGGGACCTACGAGCAGTACTTC
>TRBJ2-1|few|TRBD2|TRBV18
CASSPLAGGASEQFF
TGTGCCAGCTCACCACTAGCGGGAGGGGCTTCAGAGCAGTTCTTC
>TRBJ2-4|.|.|TRBV30
CAWNSPRGAAKNIQYF
TGTGCCTGGAACTCCCCGCGTGGGGCAGCCAAAAACATTCAGTACTTC
>TRBJ2-2|once|.|TRBV5-6
CASSLEGRGRLFF
TGTGCCAGCAGCTTGGAGGGAAGGGGTAGGCTGTTTTTT
>TRBJ2-1|.|.|TRBV25-1
CASPGRNEQFF
TGTGCCAGCCCTGGGCGTAATGAGCAGTTCTTC
>TRBJ2-7|.|.|TRBV27
CATSTRVGGSYEQYF
TGTGCGACGTCTACCCGAGTTGGAGGATCCTACGAGCAGTACTTC
>TRBJ1-2|.|.|TRBV5-1
CASSLAVAADGYTF
TGCGCCAGCAGCTTGGCCGTAGCAGCTGACGGCTACACCTTC
>TRBJ2-7|.|.|TRBV6-1
CASNRPPRGEQYF
TGTGCCAGCAATCGCCCACCCCGGGGGGAGCAGTACTTC
>TRBJ1-1|.|TRBD1|TRBV7-2
CASSSPGQGMNTEAFF
TGTGCCAGCAGCTCTCCGGGACAGGGGATGAACACTGAAGCTTTCTTT
>TRBJ2-7|.|TRBD1|TRBV4-3
CASSQEGTGESYEQYF
TGCGCCAGCAGCCAAGAAGGGACAGGGGAATCCTACGAGCAGTACTTC
>TRBJ2-1|.|TRBD2|TRBV18
CASSLSSGSGSLYEQFF
TGTGCCAGCTCACTCTCCTCGGGTAGCGGGAGCCTTTATGAGCAGTTCTTC
>TRBJ2-5|.|.|TRBV15
CATSRDPGETQYF
TGTGCCACCAGCAGAGATCCCGGAGAGACCCAGTACTTC
>TRBJ2-1|.|TRBD2|TRBV5-4
CASSLAPLAGADGEQFF
TGTGCCAGCAGCTTGGCCCCTCTAGCGGGGGCGGACGGTGAGCAGTTCTTC
>TRBJ1-2|.|TRBD1|TRBV2
CASSEPGQGGLGYGYTF
TGTGCCAGCAGTGAGCCGGGACAGGGAGGCTTAGGCTATGGCTACACCTTC
>TRBJ1-1|few|TRBD1|TRBV6-1
CASSDDRGPLDTEAFF
TGTGCCAGCAGTGATGACAGGGGGCCTTTGGACACTGAAGCTTTCTTT
>TRBJ1-5|.|.|TRBV19
CASSRSRGAVSNQPQHF
TGTGCCAGTAGTCGTTCTCGGGGGGCGGTTAGCAATCAGCCCCAGCATTTT
>TRBJ1-2|.|TRBD1|TRBV7-2
CASSSRGQADGYTF
TGTGCCAGCAGCTCCAGGGGGCAAGCGGATGGCTACACCTTC
>TRBJ2-5|.|.|TRBV6-6
CASSYGQLETQYF
TGTGCCAGCAGTTACGGGCAATTGGAGACCCAGTACTTC
>TRBJ2-5|few|TRBD2|TRBV7-2
CASNKLTSGGLQETQYF
TGTGCCAGCAACAAACTGACTAGCGGGGGGCTGCAAGAGACCCAGTACTTC
>TRBJ1-2|.|TRBD1|TRBV19
CASSRGGVSLTYGYTF
TGTGCCAGTAGTAGAGGGGGCGTCTCGCTGACCTATGGCTACACCTTC
>TRBJ1-2|.|.|TRBV7-8
CASSTHGGVANYGYTF
TGTGCCAGCAGTACTCATGGGGGGGTTGCTAACTATGGCTACACCTTC
>TRBJ1-1|once|TRBD1|TRBV5-1
CASSFRWRTGGQNTEAFF
TGCGCCAGCAGCTTCCGTTGGAGGACAGGGGGACAGAACACTGAAGCTTTCTTT
>TRBJ1-2|.|TRBD1|TRBV2
CASSEPSGTGNNYGYTF
TGTGCCAGCAGTGAACCCTCCGGGACAGGGAACAACTATGGCTACACCTTC
>TRBJ1-2|.|TRBD1|TRBV14
CASSSDRVSGYTF
TGTGCCAGCAGCTCCGACAGGGTGAGCGGCTACACCTTC
>TRBJ2-1|once|TRBD2|TRBV29-1
CSVVGLAGPVRSYNEQFF
TGCAGCGTCGTGGGACTAGCGGGACCAGTTCGCTCCTACAATGAGCAGTTCTTC
>TRBJ2-5|.|TRBD1|TRBV2
CASSRNQKGGHNQETQYF
TGTGCCAGCAGTCGAAACCAGAAAGGGGGCCACAACCAAGAGACCCAGTACTTC